This passage covers 13 T cell receptor beta chains from one sample sequenced in a study of cytomegalovirus exposure and HLA in healthy donors. PCR used 60 Vbeta primers and 13 Jbeta primers. The data were produced by immunoSEQ multiplex PCR, yet TCRdb's version contains in-frame clones alone and is incomplete. This sample has roughly 100,000 clones, with around 75% found just once. The sequencing sample was made of PBMCs. These TCRs come from a man younger than 35 in good health and CMV-seropositive.

In the case of this clone: At one end, the junction sequence differs from germline, possibly due to a read error. Other DNA sequences in this specimen translate into the identical CDR3. V usage is TRBV5-1 and J usage is TRBJ1-2, with TRBD1 as a possible D gene (6 bases). CDR1 and CDR2 (germline): SGHRS, YFSETQ. CDR3 length: 14 residues. CDR3 in amino acids: CASSLAPRGYGYTF. The CDR3 DNA reads TGTGCCAGCAGCTTGGCCCCTAGGGGGTATGGCTACACCTTC.

This clone was seen more than once but under ten times. V is TRBV18 and J is TRBJ2-7, with 7 bases matching TRBD1. Germline V lookup: CDR1 KGHSH, CDR2 LQKENI. J gave up 4 bases and V 4 bases, and 10 bases lay outside the gene matches. The CDR3 is 15 amino acids. CDR3 region: CASSLRPGQNYEQYF. CDR3 nucleotides: TGTGCCAGCTCACTGCGGCCGGGACAGAATTACGAGCAGTACTTC.

CDR3 region: CASSQGLTGGGREKLFF. CDR3 nucleotide sequence: TGTGCCAGCAGCCAAGGCCTCACGGGGGGTGGTCGAGAAAAACTGTTTTTT. This chain uses TRBV14 with TRBJ1-4; TRBD1 is a possible D gene (5 bases). Germline CDR1 is SGHDN and CDR2 is FVKESK. This CDR3 spans 17 amino acids. Trimming took 1 base from V and 8 from J, leaving 20 bases between them.

The chain carries TRBV19 and TRBJ1-5; perhaps TRBD1 as D (6 bases). Germline V lookup: CDR1 LNHDA, CDR2 SQIVND (reference sequence). The CDR3 has 15 residues. Trimming removed 6 bases from V and 6 bases from J, with 18 bases in between. CDR3 region: CASSDRRQLRQPQHF. DNA for the CDR3: TGTGCCAGTAGCGACAGGCGGCAGTTGCGTCAGCCCCAGCATTTT.

The rearrangement links TRBV30 to TRBJ1-6; D gene ambiguous. Germline loops: CDR1 GTSNPN, CDR2 SVGIG (reference sequence). The CDR3 extends over 13 amino acids. With 2 bases removed from V and 7 bases from J, the gap between germline ends came to 9 bases. CDR3 sequence: CAWSSDGNSPLHF. The CDR3 DNA follows: TGTGCCTGGAGTTCCGACGGGAATTCACCCCTCCACTTT.

The chain uses TRBV4-1 and TRBJ1-2, with D perhaps matching TRBD1 (6 bases). Germline assignment: CDR1 MGHRA and CDR2 YSYEKL. Deletions cut 4 bases from V and 3 bases from J, with 15 bases between. This CDR3 is built from 15 residues. The CDR3 here is CASSPRGAPDYGYTF. In nucleotides, the CDR3 is TGCGCCAGCAGCCCCAGGGGCGCCCCGGACTATGGCTACACCTTC.

The CDR3 nucleotides are TGTGCCAGCAGGACGACTAGTGACGAGCAGTACTTC. It is translated as CASRTTSDEQYF. J is TRBJ2-7 and V is TRBV6-6; D may be TRBD2 (6 bases). Germline-derived CDR1 and CDR2 are MNHNY and SVGAGI (reference sequence). The ends were cut back, 6 bases at V and 5 bases at J, with 11 bases in the middle. This CDR3 has 12 amino acids.

V is TRBV18 and J is TRBJ2-3, with 12 bases fitting TRBD2. The germline V gene encodes CDR1 KGHSH and CDR2 LQKENI. Trimming cost V 3 bases and J 2 bases; bases outside gene matches: 6. The CDR3 totals 17 residues. CDR3 nucleotide sequence: TGTGCCAGCTCACCCACGGGACTAGCGGGCCTCACAGATACGCAGTATTTT. Amino acid sequence: CASSPTGLAGLTDTQYF.

The chain combines TRBV30 with TRBJ2-7; 10 bases fit TRBD2. CDR1 is GTSNPN and CDR2 is SVGIG in the germline V gene (reference sequence). Trimming removed 4 bases from V and 0 bases from J; junction bases left unmatched: 6. This CDR3 is built from 15 residues. CDR3 sequence: CAWTLAGGLSYEQYF. The CDR3 coding sequence is TGTGCCTGGACCTTAGCGGGGGGCCTCTCCTACGAGCAGTACTTC.

The chain recombines TRBV4-1 with TRBJ1-3; D not certain. The V end was cut by 2 bases, the J end by 3 bases, with 11 bases between. Per the germline V gene, CDR1 is MGHRA and CDR2 is YSYEKL. The CDR3 extends over 15 amino acids. The CDR3 nucleotides are TGCGCCAGCAGCCAAATGCAGGCGCGTGGAAACACCATATATTTT. This gives the protein CASSQMQARGNTIYF.

This chain connects TRBV30 to TRBJ1-3, with D hard to call. Per the germline V gene, CDR1 is GTSNPN and CDR2 is SVGIG (reference sequence). CDR3 size: 13 residues. V was pared by 7 bases and J by 1 base, with 11 bases between. DNA of the CDR3: TGTGCCTACCTGACTACATCTGGAAACACCATATATTTT. It specifies CAYLTTSGNTIYF.

This chain uses TRBV6-1 with TRBJ1-5; D gene uncertain. Germline-derived CDR1 and CDR2 are MNHNS and SASEGT. V lost 0 bases and J 4 bases, leaving 7 bases between the germline ends. CDR3 length equals 14 residues. CDR3 in DNA: TGTGCCAGCAGTGAAGCCTTGTTGAATCAGCCCCAGCATTTT. Its translation: CASSEALLNQPQHF.

V and J are TRBV28 and TRBJ1-2, with D possibly TRBD1 on 5 matching bases. CDR3 length: 15 residues. Germline assignment: CDR1 MDHEN and CDR2 SYDVKM. Trimming took off 2 bases at V and 4 bases at J, with 14 bases between the two ends. CDR3 amino acids: CASSLRTGFRYGYTF. CDR3 nucleotide sequence: TGTGCCAGCAGTTTACGCACAGGTTTTCGCTATGGCTACACCTTC.